A single sample gave rise to the 30 T cell receptor beta chains below, sequenced in a study of Graves' ophthalmopathy and Graves' hyperthyroidism. For repertoire sequencing, the TCR beta CDR3 regions were amplified from RNA transcripts. Second-round multiplex PCR came after first-round RT-PCR with HTBI primers. TCRdb re-derived calls from the multiplex PCR reads in MiXCR, one entry per CDR3 protein. Among about 160,000 distinct CDR3 sequences listed, less than 45% were seen once. The sequencing input was peripheral blood. Receptors were obtained from a woman in her 40s with Graves' ophthalmopathy.

This clonotype was seen repeatedly, ten times or more. The chain couples TRBV5-1 to TRBJ1-2; no clear D. The CDR3 consists of 15 residues. The V gene lost 1 base and the J gene lost 0 bases, with 10 bases spanning the gap. CDR1 and CDR2 (germline): SGHRS, YFSETQ. The CDR3 DNA follows: TGCGCCAGCAGCTTGCGGGCCGAAGCTAACTATGGCTACACCTTC. Residues: CASSLRAEANYGYTF.

The DNA for the CDR3 is TGTGCCAGCAGTTTACTGTCTAGACAAGAAGAGACCCAGTACTTC. It specifies CASSLLSRQEETQYF. The gene calls are TRBV12-3 or TRBV12-4 and TRBJ2-5; D is uncertain. V was pared by 2 bases and J by 3 bases, with 13 bases between. This CDR3 has 15 residues.

The V and J genes are TRBV11-3 and TRBJ1-3; no clear D. Germline V lookup: CDR1 SGHNT, CDR2 YENEEA. The CDR3 extends over 11 amino acids. With 4 bases removed from V and 10 bases from J, the gap between germline ends came to 8 bases. The CDR3 reads CASSSAETIYF. DNA for the CDR3: TGTGCCAGCAGCTCCGCCGAAACCATATATTTT.

This clonotype was seen many times. The chain is built from TRBV2 and TRBJ1-3; possible D gene TRBD1, 5 bases. Germline V CDR1 and CDR2: SNHLY, FYNNEI. Between the trimmed V and J ends, which lost 3 bases and 4 bases, there was a span of 13 bases. The CDR3 covers 15 residues. CDR3 DNA sequence: TGTGCCAGCAGTGAGACCGGGACGACCGGAAACACCATATATTTT. Translated, it gives CASSETGTTGNTIYF.

At least ten counts were recorded for this clonotype. The rearrangement links TRBV20-1 to TRBJ1-2; D may be TRBD1 (5 bases). Per germline, CDR1 DFQATT and CDR2 SNEGSKA (reference sequence). This CDR3 has 12 residues. V was clipped by 6 bases and J by 4 bases, with 12 bases between them. CDR3 coding DNA: TGCAGTGCAAAGTCGGGGACCTATGGCTACACCTTC. Protein sequence: CSAKSGTYGYTF.

This clonotype has at least ten counts. V gene TRBV27 combines with J gene TRBJ1-6; no firm D call. Between the trimmed V and J ends, which lost 5 bases and 9 bases, there was a span of 17 bases. The CDR3 spans 15 residues. Germline CDR1 reads MNHEY; CDR2 reads SMNVEV (reference sequence). CDR3 in amino acids: CASSPPVADLSPLHF. CDR3 DNA: TGTGCCAGCAGTCCCCCCGTGGCAGATCTTTCACCCCTCCACTTT.

CDR3 protein: CSVEDRQIGGYEQYF. In DNA, the CDR3 is TGCAGCGTTGAAGATCGCCAGATTGGGGGCTACGAGCAGTACTTC. This chain joins TRBV29-1 and TRBJ2-7; D possibly matches TRBD1 or TRBD2 (5 bases each). The ends were cut back, 0 bases at V and 3 bases at J, with 15 bases in the middle. Germline CDR1 SQVTM, CDR2 ANQGSEA. The CDR3 has 15 amino acids.

V gene TRBV6-5 combines with J gene TRBJ2-7; no clear D. Per germline, CDR1 MNHEY and CDR2 SVGAGI. Between the trimmed V and J ends, which lost 2 bases and 0 bases, there was a span of 8 bases. The CDR3 spans 14 residues. The CDR3 region is CASSYIYGSYEQYF. CDR3 coding DNA: TGTGCCAGCAGTTACATCTATGGCTCCTACGAGCAGTACTTC.

In its sample, this clonotype was seen a few times. The V gene is TRBV11-3, the J gene TRBJ1-2; D remains unclear. CDR1 SGHNT and CDR2 YENEEA come from the germline V gene. The CDR3 spans 15 residues. V gave up 2 bases and J gave up 4 bases, with 14 bases separating them. The CDR3 is CASSLPTVSSYGYTF. CDR3 nucleotide sequence: TGTGCCAGCAGCTTACCTACCGTATCGTCCTATGGCTACACCTTC.

This clonotype was observed many times. The chain couples TRBV4-2 to TRBJ2-7; 8 nucleotides align to TRBD2. The junction had 13 bases not matched to a gene; V was cut back by 1 base and J by 5 bases. This CDR3 comprises 17 residues. Germline loops: CDR1 LGHNA, CDR2 YNFKEQ. DNA of the CDR3: TGTGCCAGCAGCCAAGGGATTGCGGGGGGCCCCGGGAACGAGCAGTACTTC. The encoded protein is CASSQGIAGGPGNEQYF.

The genes are TRBV7-2 and TRBJ2-5; the D gene is possibly TRBD2 (7 bases). CDR3 length: 15 residues. V lost 2 bases and J lost 3, with 13 bases in between. Germline values: CDR1 SGHTA, CDR2 FQGNSA. CDR3 in amino acids: CASSLRGAGEETQYF. As DNA, the CDR3 is TGTGCCAGCAGCTTAAGGGGGGCGGGAGAAGAGACCCAGTACTTC.

This clonotype was seen only once. The CDR3 protein is CASKGLTWGYTF. As DNA, the CDR3 is TGTGCCAGTAAAGGCCTTACATGGGGCTACACCTTC. This chain joins TRBV12-3 or TRBV12-4 and TRBJ1-2, with D uncertain. Trimming cost V 9 bases and J 8 bases, with 16 bases left between them. This CDR3 is 12 amino acids long.

CDR3 coding DNA: TGTGCCAGCAGTGGCACCGGGACAGTCCCCTACGAGCAGTACTTC. Protein product: CASSGTGTVPYEQYF. The chain employs TRBV28 and TRBJ2-7; TRBD1 matches 7 bases. Trimming removed 5 bases from V and 2 bases from J; junction bases left unmatched: 9. The CDR3 is made up of 15 amino acids. Germline CDR1 reads MDHEN; CDR2 reads SYDVKM.

The chain has TRBV6-1 and TRBJ1-1; D is uncertain. Germline loops: CDR1 MNHNS, CDR2 SASEGT. The CDR3 runs 13 residues. V lost 2 bases, J lost 12 bases, and 16 bases lay in between. In DNA, the CDR3 is TGTGCCAGCAGTGAAAATCGGAGGGTCGAGTCTTTCTTT. Translation: CASSENRRVESFF.

The chain carries TRBV19 and TRBJ1-2; D is unresolved. The CDR3 totals 14 residues. V lost 5 bases and J lost 4, with 14 bases in between. Germline assignment: CDR1 LNHDA and CDR2 SQIVND (reference sequence). CDR3 in DNA: TGTGCCAGTAGTTCAGTGGCGGAATCCTATGGCTACACCTTC. It yields the protein CASSSVAESYGYTF.

This clonotype occurred many times. The CDR3 nucleotides are TGCGCCAGCAGCCAAGGGGCTGTCGGGGAACCCACCGGGGAGCTGTTTTTT. Amino acids: CASSQGAVGEPTGELFF. The chain couples TRBV4-3 to TRBJ2-2; perhaps TRBD2 as D (5 bases). The CDR3 extends over 17 amino acids. The germline gives CDR1 LGHNA, CDR2 YSLEER. V was trimmed by 1 base and J by 4 bases, leaving 16 bases between them.

This clonotype was seen at least ten times. The V and J genes are TRBV6-2 or TRBV6-3 and TRBJ1-1, with D perhaps matching TRBD1 (5 bases). The germline gives CDR1 MNHEY, CDR2 SVGEGT. This CDR3 region has 18 residues. V lost 4 bases to trimming and J lost 3 bases, with 24 bases between them. CDR3 protein: CASSFPRQKLRGYTEAFF. CDR3 in DNA: TGTGCCAGCAGTTTTCCACGGCAAAAACTCCGGGGGTACACTGAAGCTTTCTTT.

This clonotype was recorded many times. The chain has TRBV20-1 and TRBJ2-5; D is ambiguous. This CDR3 has 12 amino acids. Germline V gene sequence: CDR1 DFQATT, CDR2 SNEGSKA (reference sequence). Deletions cut 7 bases from V and 7 bases from J, with 16 bases between. Here the CDR3 DNA reads TGCAGTGGAGGCGGTGGGCTTGCGACCCAGTACTTC. Translating gives CSGGGGLATQYF.

There are many counts of this clonotype. CDR3 sequence (DNA): TGTGCCAGCAGAATACAGGGTAACACTGAAGCTTTCTTT. Translated, it gives CASRIQGNTEAFF. This chain connects TRBV6-5 to TRBJ1-1; D possibly corresponds to TRBD1 (6 bases). The germline V gene has CDR1 MNHEY and CDR2 SVGAGI. V lost 6 bases and J 2 bases, leaving 10 bases between the germline ends. The CDR3 consists of 13 residues.

This clonotype was picked up one time. This sequence joins TRBV7-3 and TRBJ2-7; the match to TRBD2 covers 7 bases. The CDR3 covers 13 residues. V lost 5 bases to trimming and J lost 4 bases; unmatched junction nucleotides: 5. Germline V gene sequence: CDR1 SGHTA, CDR2 FQGTGA. The CDR3 DNA sequence: TGTGCCAGCAGCACAGGTAGCGGGTACGAGCAGTACTTC. It yields the protein CASSTGSGYEQYF. The full variable domain, in which reference TRBV7-3 and TRBJ2-7 provide the parts outside the CDR3, is GAGVSQTPSNKVTEKGKYVELRCDPISGHTALYWYRQSLGQGPEFLIYFQGTGAADDSGLPNDRFFAVRPEGSVSTLKIQRTERGDSAVYLCASSTGSGYEQYFGPGTRLTVT.

This clonotype is termed medium-sized. The genes are TRBV29-1 and TRBJ1-1; no definite D call. CDR3 length equals 14 residues. The V end was cut by 2 bases, the J end by 2 bases, with 12 bases between. Germline CDR1 is SQVTM and CDR2 is ANQGSEA. The CDR3 region has the DNA TGCAGCGTTGAACCCCGGGGAGCCAACACTGAAGCTTTCTTT. Amino acid sequence: CSVEPRGANTEAFF.

This clonotype was seen just once. This CDR3 is CASRPRESVVPLHF. CDR3 bases: TGTGCCAGCAGGCCACGGGAGTCGGTGGTGCCCCTCCACTTT. The chain recombines TRBV27 with TRBJ1-6; the D is unclear. V was pared by 6 bases and J by 13 bases, with 19 bases between. The CDR3 contains 14 residues. Looked up from germline, CDR1 is MNHEY and CDR2 is SMNVEV (reference sequence).

This clonotype has a count of ten or more. The chain links TRBV12-3 or TRBV12-4 to TRBJ1-2, with 7 positions matching TRBD1. The CDR3 is 14 amino acids. Trimming removed 7 bases from V and 7 bases from J; junction bases left unmatched: 12. The CDR3 coding sequence is TGTGCCAGCACCCTAGGGGGCGCTTCGTCTGGCTACACCTTC. It translates to CASTLGGASSGYTF.

The chain recombines TRBV6-1 with TRBJ2-7; TRBD1 is a possible D gene (5 bases). In germline, CDR1 is MNHNS, CDR2 SASEGT. The CDR3 is 14 residues long. V lost 2 bases and J lost 2, with 10 bases in between. CDR3 DNA: TGTGCCAGCAGTGAACAGGGCGGAACCTACGAGCAGTACTTC. Encoded protein: CASSEQGGTYEQYF.

This clonotype was picked up one time. The chain combines TRBV7-8 with TRBJ1-6; a possible D gene is TRBD1 (5 bases). CDR3 size: 13 residues. Trimming removed 5 bases from V and 8 bases from J, with 10 bases in between. Germline V gene sequence: CDR1 SGHVS, CDR2 FQNEAQ. The CDR3 protein is CASSQEGDSPLHF. In DNA, the CDR3 is TGTGCCAGCAGCCAAGAAGGGGATTCACCCCTCCACTTT.

This chain links TRBV7-3 with TRBJ2-2, with 10 bases matching TRBD2. Germline V lookup: CDR1 SGHTA, CDR2 FQGTGA. The CDR3 runs 16 residues. The V and J ends lost 2 bases and 7 bases, in that order; junction bases with no gene match: 7. In nucleotides, the CDR3 is TGTGCCAGCAGCTTATCCAGCGGGGGGGCCATCGGGGAGCTGTTTTTT. Translated, it gives CASSLSSGGAIGELFF.

This clonotype was seen repeatedly, ten times or more. The chain has TRBV20-1 and TRBJ1-3; D unclear. The CDR3 runs 12 residues. Deletions cut 6 bases from V and 4 bases from J, with 10 bases between. Germline V lookup: CDR1 DFQATT, CDR2 SNEGSKA (reference sequence). CDR3 nucleotide sequence: TGCAGTGCGGGATCCTTAGGAAACACCATATATTTT. Translation gives CSAGSLGNTIYF.

A few counts support this clonotype. V gene TRBV7-2 combines with J gene TRBJ2-7; D uncertain. This CDR3 spans 12 amino acids. Trimming cost V 1 base and J 3 bases, with 4 bases left between them. Germline V gene sequence: CDR1 SGHTA, CDR2 FQGNSA. CDR3 bases: TGTGCCAGCAGCTTAGATTTCTACGAGCAGTACTTC. Its translation: CASSLDFYEQYF.

There are many counts of this clonotype. The rearrangement uses TRBV20-1 and TRBJ1-2, with D possibly TRBD1 on 5 matching bases. The CDR3 extends over 13 amino acids. The V gene lost 0 bases and the J gene lost 8 bases, with 13 bases spanning the gap. The V gene's germline CDR1 is DFQATT and CDR2 SNEGSKA (reference sequence). CDR3 region: CSAREGQGIGYTF. CDR3 in DNA: TGCAGTGCTAGAGAGGGCCAGGGAATCGGCTACACCTTC.

The rearrangement uses TRBV6-2 or TRBV6-3 and TRBJ2-5; 14 positions match TRBD2. Germline-derived CDR1 and CDR2 are MNHEY and SVGEGT. CDR3 length equals 16 residues. V trimming: 4 bases; J trimming: 5 bases; junction bases outside the gene matches: 6. The CDR3 DNA reads as TGTGCCAGCAGTTCCGGACTAGCGGGAGGATTGGAGACCCAGTACTTC. Encoded protein: CASSSGLAGGLETQYF.